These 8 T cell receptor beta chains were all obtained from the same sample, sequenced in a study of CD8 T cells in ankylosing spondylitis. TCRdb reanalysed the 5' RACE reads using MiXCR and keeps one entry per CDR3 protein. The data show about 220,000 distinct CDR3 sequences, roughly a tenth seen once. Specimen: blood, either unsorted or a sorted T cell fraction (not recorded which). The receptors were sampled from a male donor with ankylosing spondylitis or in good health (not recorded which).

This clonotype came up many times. In DNA form, the CDR3 reads TGTGCCAGCAGCTTAAGCGGGGAGATAGGCAATGAGCAGTTCTTC. Its translation is CASSLSGEIGNEQFF. This chain connects TRBV7-9 to TRBJ2-1; 7 bases align to TRBD2. This CDR3 is 15 amino acids long. CDR1 and CDR2 from the germline V gene are SEHNR and FQNEAQ (reference sequence). The V gene end was trimmed by 2 bases and the J gene end by 6 bases; junction bases not matched to a gene: 7.

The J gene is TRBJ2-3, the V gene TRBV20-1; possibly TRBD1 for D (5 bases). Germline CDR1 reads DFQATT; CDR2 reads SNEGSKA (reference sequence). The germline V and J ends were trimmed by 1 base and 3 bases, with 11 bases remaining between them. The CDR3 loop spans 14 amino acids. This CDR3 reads CSARAQGMTDTQYF. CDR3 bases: TGCAGTGCTAGAGCCCAGGGTATGACAGATACGCAGTATTTT.

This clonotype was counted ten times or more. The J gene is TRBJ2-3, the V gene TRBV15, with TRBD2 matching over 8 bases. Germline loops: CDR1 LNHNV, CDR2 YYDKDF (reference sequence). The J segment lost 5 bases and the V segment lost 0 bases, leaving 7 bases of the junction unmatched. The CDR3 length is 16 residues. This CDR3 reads CATSRDRAGAGDTQYF. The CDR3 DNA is TGTGCCACCAGCAGAGATCGAGCGGGGGCGGGAGATACGCAGTATTTT.

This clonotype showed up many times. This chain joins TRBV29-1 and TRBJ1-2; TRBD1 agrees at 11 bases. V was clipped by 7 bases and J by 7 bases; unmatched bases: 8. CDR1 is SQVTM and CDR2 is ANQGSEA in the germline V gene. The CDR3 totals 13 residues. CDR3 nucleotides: TGCAGCGATAGAGGACAGGGGGCGGGTGGCTACACCTTC. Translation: CSDRGQGAGGYTF.

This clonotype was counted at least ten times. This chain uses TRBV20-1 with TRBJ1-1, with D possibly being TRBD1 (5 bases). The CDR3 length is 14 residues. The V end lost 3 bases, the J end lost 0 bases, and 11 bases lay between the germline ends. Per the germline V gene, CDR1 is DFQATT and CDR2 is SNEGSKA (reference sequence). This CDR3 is CSASIKGMNTEAFF. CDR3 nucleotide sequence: TGCAGTGCTAGTATTAAGGGGATGAACACTGAAGCTTTCTTT.

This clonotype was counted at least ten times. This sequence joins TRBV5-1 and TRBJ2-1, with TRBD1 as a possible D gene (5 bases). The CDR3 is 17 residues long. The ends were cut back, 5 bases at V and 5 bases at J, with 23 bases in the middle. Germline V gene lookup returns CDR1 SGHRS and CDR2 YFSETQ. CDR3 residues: CASSGVGYQGWNNEQFF. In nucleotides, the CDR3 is TGCGCCAGCAGTGGGGTCGGGTATCAGGGCTGGAACAATGAGCAGTTCTTC.

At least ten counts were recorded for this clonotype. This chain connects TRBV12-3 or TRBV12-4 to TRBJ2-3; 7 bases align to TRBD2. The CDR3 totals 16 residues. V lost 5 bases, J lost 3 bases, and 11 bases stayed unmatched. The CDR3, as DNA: TGTGCCAGCAGTCCGGCTGGGGGGGGTGCGACAGATACGCAGTATTTT. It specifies CASSPAGGGATDTQYF.

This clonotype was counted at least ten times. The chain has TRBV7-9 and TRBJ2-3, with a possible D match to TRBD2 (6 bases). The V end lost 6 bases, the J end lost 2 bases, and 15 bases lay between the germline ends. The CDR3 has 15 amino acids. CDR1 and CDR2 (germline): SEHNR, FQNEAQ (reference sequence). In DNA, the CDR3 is TGTGCCAGCAGACAATTAGCGGCCCTCACAGATACGCAGTATTTT. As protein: CASRQLAALTDTQYF.